Sequencing of this T cell receptor beta chain was carried out in a study of early T cells in non-severe SARS-CoV-2 infection. The TCR library protocol attached unique molecular identifiers to the individual cDNA molecules. TCRdb itself ran the 5' RACE reads through MiXCR, one entry per CDR3 protein. The profile covers about 100,000 distinct CDR3 sequences, with 10% to 15% appearing a single time and roughly 6.3% taken by the ten largest. This clonotype was detected ten times or more. Sequenced input: whole blood. The clonotype originates from an adult who was a healthcare worker with PCR-confirmed SARS-CoV-2 infection or an uninfected control (not recorded which).

CDR3 DNA sequence: TGTGCCAGCAGCCCCTCGACTAGGTACGATGAGCAGTTCTTC. It codes for CASSPSTRYDEQFF. The chain uses TRBV7-9 and TRBJ2-1; possible D gene TRBD2, 6 bases. Looked up from germline, CDR1 is SEHNR and CDR2 is FQNEAQ (reference sequence). The V end lost 5 bases, the J end lost 8 bases, and 16 bases lay between the germline ends. The CDR3 loop spans 14 amino acids. Drawing the rest from reference TRBV7-9 and TRBJ2-1, the complete variable domain is DTGVSQNPRHKITKRGQNVTFRCDPISEHNRLYWYRQTLGQGPEFLTYFQNEAQLEKSRLLSDRFSAERPKGSFSTLEIQRTEQGDSAMYLCASSPSTRYDEQFFGPGTRLTVL.